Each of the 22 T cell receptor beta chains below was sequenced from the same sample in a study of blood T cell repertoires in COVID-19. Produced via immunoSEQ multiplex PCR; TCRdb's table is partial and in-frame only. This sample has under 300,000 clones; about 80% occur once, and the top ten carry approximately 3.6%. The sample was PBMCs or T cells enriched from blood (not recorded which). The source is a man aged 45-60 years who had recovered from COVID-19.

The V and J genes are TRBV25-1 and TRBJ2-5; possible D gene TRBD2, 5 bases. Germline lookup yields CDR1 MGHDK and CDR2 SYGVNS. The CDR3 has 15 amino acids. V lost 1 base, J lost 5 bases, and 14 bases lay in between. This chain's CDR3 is CASSESRGWAETQYF. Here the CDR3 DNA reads TGTGCCAGCAGTGAATCCCGAGGGTGGGCGGAGACCCAGTACTTC.

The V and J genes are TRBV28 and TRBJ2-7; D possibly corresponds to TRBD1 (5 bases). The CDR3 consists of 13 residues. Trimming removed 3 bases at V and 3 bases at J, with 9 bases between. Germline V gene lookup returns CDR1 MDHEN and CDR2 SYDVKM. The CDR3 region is CASSFGRVYEQYF. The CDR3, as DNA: TGTGCCAGCAGTTTCGGCAGGGTCTACGAGCAGTACTTC.

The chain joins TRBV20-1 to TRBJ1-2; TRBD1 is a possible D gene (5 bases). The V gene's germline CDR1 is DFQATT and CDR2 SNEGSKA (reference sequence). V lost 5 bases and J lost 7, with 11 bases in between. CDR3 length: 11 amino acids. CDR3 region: CSAPTQGGYTF. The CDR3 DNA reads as TGCAGTGCTCCCACGCAGGGTGGCTACACCTTC.

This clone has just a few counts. In DNA, the CDR3 is TGTGCCAGTAGTACCCAGGGGGCGGGGTACTACAATGAGCAGTTCTTC. Protein: CASSTQGAGYYNEQFF. The V and J genes are TRBV19 and TRBJ2-1; 8 bases match TRBD1. CDR3 length equals 16 residues. The V and J ends lost 4 bases and 3 bases, in that order; junction bases with no gene match: 8. Germline V CDR1 and CDR2: LNHDA, SQIVND (reference sequence).

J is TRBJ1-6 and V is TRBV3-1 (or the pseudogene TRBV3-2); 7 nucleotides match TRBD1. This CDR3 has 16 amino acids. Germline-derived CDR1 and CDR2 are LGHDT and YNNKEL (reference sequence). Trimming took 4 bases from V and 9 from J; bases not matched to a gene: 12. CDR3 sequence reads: CASSRSVGTASSPLHF. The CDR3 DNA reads TGTGCCAGCAGCCGAAGCGTTGGGACAGCTAGTTCACCCCTCCACTTT.

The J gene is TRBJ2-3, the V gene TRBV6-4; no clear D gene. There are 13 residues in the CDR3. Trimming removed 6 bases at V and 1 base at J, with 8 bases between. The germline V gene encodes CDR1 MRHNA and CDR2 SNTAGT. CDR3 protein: CASRRHGTDTQYF. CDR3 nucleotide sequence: TGTGCCAGCAGAAGACACGGCACAGATACGCAGTATTTT.

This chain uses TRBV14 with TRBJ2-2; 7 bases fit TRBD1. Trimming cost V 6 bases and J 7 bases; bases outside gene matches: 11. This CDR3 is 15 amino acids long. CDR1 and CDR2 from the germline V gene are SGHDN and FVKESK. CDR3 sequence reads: CASSTTGPGRGELFF. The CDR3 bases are TGTGCCAGCAGTACGACAGGGCCAGGACGCGGGGAGCTGTTTTTT.

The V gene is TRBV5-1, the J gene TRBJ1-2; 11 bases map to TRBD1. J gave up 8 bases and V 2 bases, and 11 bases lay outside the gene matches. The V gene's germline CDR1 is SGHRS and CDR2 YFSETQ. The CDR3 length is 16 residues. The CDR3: CASSFSEGQGAGGYTF. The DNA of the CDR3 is TGCGCCAGCAGCTTCTCCGAAGGACAGGGGGCAGGAGGCTACACCTTC.

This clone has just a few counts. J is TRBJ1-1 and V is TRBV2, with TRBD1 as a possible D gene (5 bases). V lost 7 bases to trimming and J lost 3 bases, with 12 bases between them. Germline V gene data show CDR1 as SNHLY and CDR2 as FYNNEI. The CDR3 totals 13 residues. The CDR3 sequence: CASIVTVHTEAFF. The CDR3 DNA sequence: TGTGCCAGCATCGTGACAGTCCACACTGAAGCTTTCTTT.

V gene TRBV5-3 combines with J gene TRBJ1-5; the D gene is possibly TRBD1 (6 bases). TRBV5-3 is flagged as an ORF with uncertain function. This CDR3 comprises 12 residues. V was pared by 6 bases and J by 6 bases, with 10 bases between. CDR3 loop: CARITRGQPQHF. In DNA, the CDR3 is TGTGCCAGAATTACCAGGGGTCAGCCCCAGCATTTT.

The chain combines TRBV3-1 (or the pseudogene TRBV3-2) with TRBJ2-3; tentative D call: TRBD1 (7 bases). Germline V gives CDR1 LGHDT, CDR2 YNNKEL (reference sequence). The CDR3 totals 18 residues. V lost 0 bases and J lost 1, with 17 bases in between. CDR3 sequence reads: CASSQEEEGARRTDTQYF. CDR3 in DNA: TGTGCCAGCAGCCAAGAGGAGGAGGGGGCGAGGCGCACAGATACGCAGTATTTT.

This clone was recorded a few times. The CDR3 region is CASSPGGSGANVLTF. In DNA form, the CDR3 reads TGTGCCAGCAGCCCAGGGGGTTCTGGGGCCAACGTCCTGACTTTC. This chain connects TRBV5-6 to TRBJ2-6, with 7 bases lining up with TRBD1. V lost 4 bases, J lost 1 base, and 2 bases stayed unmatched. This CDR3 contains 15 residues. CDR1 is SGHDT, CDR2 YYEEEE, per germline. Based on the CDR3 plus reference TRBV5-6 and TRBJ2-6, the full variable domain is DAGVTQSPTHLIKTRGQQVTLRCSPKSGHDTVSWYQQALGQGPQFIFQYYEEEERQRGNFPDRFSGHQFPNYSSELNVNALLLGDSALYLCASSPGGSGANVLTFGAGSRLTVL.

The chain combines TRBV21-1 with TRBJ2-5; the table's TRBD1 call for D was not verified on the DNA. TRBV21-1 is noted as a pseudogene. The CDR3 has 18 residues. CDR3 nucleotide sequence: TGTGCCAGCAGCAAAGGGCCCTCCCACGACAGGTCCGAAGAGACCCAGTACTTC. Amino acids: CASSKGPSHDRSEETQYF.

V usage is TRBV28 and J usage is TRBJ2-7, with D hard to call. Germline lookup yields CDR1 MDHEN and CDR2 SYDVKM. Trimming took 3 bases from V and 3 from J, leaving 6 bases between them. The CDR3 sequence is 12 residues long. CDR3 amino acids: CASSLSRYEQYF. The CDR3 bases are TGTGCCAGCAGTTTGTCTCGCTACGAGCAGTACTTC.

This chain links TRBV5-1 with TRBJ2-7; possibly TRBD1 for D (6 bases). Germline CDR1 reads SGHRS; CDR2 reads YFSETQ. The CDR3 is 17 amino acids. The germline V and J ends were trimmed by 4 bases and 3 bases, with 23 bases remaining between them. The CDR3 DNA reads TGCGCCAGCAGCCCCCGTCTTCGGGGCCGAGGGGGCTACGAGCAGTACTTC. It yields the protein CASSPRLRGRGGYEQYF.

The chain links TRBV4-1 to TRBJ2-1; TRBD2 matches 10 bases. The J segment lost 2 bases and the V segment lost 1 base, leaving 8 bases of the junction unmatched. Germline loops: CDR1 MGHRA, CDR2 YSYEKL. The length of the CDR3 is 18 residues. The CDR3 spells CASSQGASGSSAYNEQFF. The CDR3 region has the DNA TGCGCCAGCAGCCAAGGGGCTAGCGGGAGTAGCGCCTACAATGAGCAGTTCTTC.

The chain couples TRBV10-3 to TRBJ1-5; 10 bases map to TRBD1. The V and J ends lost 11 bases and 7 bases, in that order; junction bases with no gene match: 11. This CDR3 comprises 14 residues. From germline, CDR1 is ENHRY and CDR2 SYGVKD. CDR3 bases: TGTGCCGTAAACCGGGACAGGGGAGAACAGCCCCAGCATTTT. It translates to CAVNRDRGEQPQHF.

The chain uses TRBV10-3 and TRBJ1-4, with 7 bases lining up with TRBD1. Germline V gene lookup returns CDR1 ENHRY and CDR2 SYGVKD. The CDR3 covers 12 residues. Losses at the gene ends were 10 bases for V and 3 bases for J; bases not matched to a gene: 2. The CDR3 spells CATGTANEKLFF. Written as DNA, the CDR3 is TGTGCCACCGGGACAGCTAATGAAAAACTGTTTTTT.

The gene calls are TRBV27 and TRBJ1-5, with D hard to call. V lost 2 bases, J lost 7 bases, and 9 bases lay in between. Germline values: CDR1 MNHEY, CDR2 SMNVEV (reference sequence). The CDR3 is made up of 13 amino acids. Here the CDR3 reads CASSLEVGQPQHF. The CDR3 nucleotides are TGTGCCAGCAGTTTAGAGGTCGGGCAGCCCCAGCATTTT.

The CDR3 DNA reads TGCAGCGCATGGACAGGGGGCATGGGTACTGAAGCTTTCTTT. It translates to CSAWTGGMGTEAFF. The rearrangement uses TRBV29-1 and TRBJ1-1; 11 bases map to TRBD1. CDR1 SQVTM and CDR2 ANQGSEA come from the germline V gene. The CDR3 has 14 amino acids. J lost 5 bases, V lost 7 bases, and 9 bases had no gene match.

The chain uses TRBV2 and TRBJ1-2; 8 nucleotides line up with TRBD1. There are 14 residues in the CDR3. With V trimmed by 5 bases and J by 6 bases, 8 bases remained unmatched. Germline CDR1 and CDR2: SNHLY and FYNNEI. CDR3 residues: CASSPRDRNHGYTF. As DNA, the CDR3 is TGTGCCAGCAGTCCCAGGGACAGGAACCATGGCTACACCTTC.

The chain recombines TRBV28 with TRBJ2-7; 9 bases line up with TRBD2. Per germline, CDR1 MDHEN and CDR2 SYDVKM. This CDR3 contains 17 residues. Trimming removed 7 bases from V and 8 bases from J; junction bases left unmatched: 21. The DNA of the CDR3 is TGTGCCAGCAAACTGGGCGGGAGGGCCGCAGGAATGGGGAAGCAGTACTTC. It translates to CASKLGGRAAGMGKQYF.